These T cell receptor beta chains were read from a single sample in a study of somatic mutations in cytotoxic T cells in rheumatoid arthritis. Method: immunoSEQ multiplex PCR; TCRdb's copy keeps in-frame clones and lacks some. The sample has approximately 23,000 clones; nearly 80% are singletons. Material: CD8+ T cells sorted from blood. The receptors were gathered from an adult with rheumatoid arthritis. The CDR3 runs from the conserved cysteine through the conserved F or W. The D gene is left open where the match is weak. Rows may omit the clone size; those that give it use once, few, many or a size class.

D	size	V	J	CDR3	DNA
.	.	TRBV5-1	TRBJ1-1	CASSLFGREGTEAFF	TGCGCCAGCAGCTTGTTCGGCAGGGAGGGCACTGAAGCTTTCTTT
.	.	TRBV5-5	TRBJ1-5	CASSLVGSNQPQHF	TGTGCCAGCAGCTTGGTGGGTAGCAATCAGCCCCAGCATTTT
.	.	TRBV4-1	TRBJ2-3	CASSQVPQDTQYF	TGCGCCAGCAGCCAAGTCCCACAAGATACGCAGTATTTT
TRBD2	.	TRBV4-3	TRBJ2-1	CASSQEASGGADEQFF	TGCGCCAGCAGCCAAGAGGCTAGCGGGGGGGCTGATGAGCAGTTCTTC
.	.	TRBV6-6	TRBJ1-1	CARRAGEESTEAFF	TGTGCCAGGCGAGCAGGGGAAGAGAGCACTGAAGCTTTCTTT
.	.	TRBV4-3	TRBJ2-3	CASSQGGPVSTDTQYF	TGCGCCAGCAGCCAAGGGGGGCCGGTTAGCACAGATACGCAGTATTTT
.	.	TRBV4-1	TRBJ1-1	CASSQDGRRGEAFF	TGCGCCAGCAGCCAAGATGGGAGACGGGGGGAGGCTTTCTTT
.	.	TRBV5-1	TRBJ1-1	CASTPGEVNTEAFF	TGCGCCAGCACCCCTGGGGAGGTGAACACTGAAGCTTTCTTT
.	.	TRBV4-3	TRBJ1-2	CASSQGGGPPNYGYTF	TGCGCCAGCAGCCAAGGGGGAGGTCCCCCTAACTATGGCTACACCTTC
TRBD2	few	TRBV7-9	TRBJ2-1	CASPLGGRAHEQFF	TGTGCCAGTCCCTTGGGCGGGAGAGCACATGAGCAGTTCTTC
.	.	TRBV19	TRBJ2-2	CASSKSRNTGELFF	TGTGCCAGTAGTAAGTCCAGGAACACCGGGGAGCTGTTTTTT
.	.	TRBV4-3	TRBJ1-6	CASSQVEGASPLHF	TGCGCCAGCAGCCAAGTGGAGGGAGCTTCACCCCTCCACTTT
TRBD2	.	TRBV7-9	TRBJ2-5	CASSLTSGAQETQYF	TGTGCCAGCAGCCTTACTAGCGGGGCTCAAGAGACCCAGTACTTC
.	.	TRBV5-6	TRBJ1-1	CASSLGGFAFF	TGTGCCAGCAGCTTGGGAGGGTTTGCTTTCTTT
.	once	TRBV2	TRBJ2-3	CASIGVEDTQYF	TGTGCCAGCATCGGGGTCGAGGATACGCAGTATTTT
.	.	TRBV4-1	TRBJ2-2	CASSQTEVSTGELFF	TGCGCCAGCAGCCAAACAGAGGTTTCGACCGGGGAGCTGTTTTTT
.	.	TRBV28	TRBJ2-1	CASSPLEGTYNEQFF	TGTGCCAGCAGTCCTCTTGAGGGTACCTACAATGAGCAGTTCTTC
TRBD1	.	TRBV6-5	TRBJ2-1	CASSYGTGLYNEQFF	TGTGCCAGCAGTTACGGGACAGGACTCTACAATGAGCAGTTCTTC
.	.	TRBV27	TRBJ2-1	CASSPVGPEYNEQFF	TGTGCCAGCAGTCCCGTAGGCCCAGAGTACAATGAGCAGTTCTTC
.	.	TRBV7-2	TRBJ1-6	CASSPPGWGNNSPLHF	TGTGCCAGCAGCCCGCCGGGGTGGGGCAATAATTCACCCCTCCACTTT
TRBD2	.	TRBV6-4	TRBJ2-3	CATSTSGGTDTQYF	TGTGCCACCTCGACTAGCGGGGGAACAGATACGCAGTATTTT
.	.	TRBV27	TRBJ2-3	CASSLIGFGSTDTQYF	TGTGCCAGCAGTTTAATCGGTTTTGGTAGCACAGATACGCAGTATTTT
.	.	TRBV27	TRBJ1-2	CASSFLGQGFGYTF	TGTGCCAGCAGTTTTCTCGGGCAGGGATTTGGCTACACCTTC
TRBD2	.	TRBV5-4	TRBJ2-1	CASSLAGIAGGRNEQFF	TGTGCCAGCAGCTTGGCCGGGATAGCGGGAGGCCGCAATGAGCAGTTCTTC
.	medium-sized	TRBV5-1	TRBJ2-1	CASSDGTDNEQFF	TGCGCCAGCAGCGACGGGACCGACAATGAGCAGTTCTTC
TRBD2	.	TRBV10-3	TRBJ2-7	CAISEGGRAGEQYF	TGTGCCATCAGTGAAGGCGGGAGGGCCGGGGAGCAGTACTTC
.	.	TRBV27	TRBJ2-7	CASRGISYYEQYF	TGTGCCAGCAGAGGCATCAGTTACTACGAGCAGTACTTC
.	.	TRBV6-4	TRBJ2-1	CASSSGGSYNEQFF	TGTGCCAGCAGCTCCGGGGGCTCCTACAATGAGCAGTTCTTC
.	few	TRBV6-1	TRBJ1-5	CASMPRVSNQPQHF	TGTGCCAGCATGCCCAGGGTTAGCAATCAGCCCCAGCATTTT
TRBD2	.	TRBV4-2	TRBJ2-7	CASSQVASGRNEQYF	TGTGCCAGCAGCCAAGTGGCTAGCGGGAGGAACGAGCAGTACTTC
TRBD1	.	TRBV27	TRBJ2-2	CASSSDRGRFSTGELFF	TGTGCCAGCAGTTCGGACAGGGGGCGATTTAGCACCGGGGAGCTGTTTTTT
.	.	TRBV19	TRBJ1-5	CASSASRQGVNQPQHF	TGTGCCAGTAGTGCCTCGCGGCAGGGCGTTAATCAGCCCCAGCATTTT
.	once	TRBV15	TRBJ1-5	CATSRGGGANQPQHF	TGTGCCACCAGCAGGGGTGGGGGAGCGAATCAGCCCCAGCATTTT
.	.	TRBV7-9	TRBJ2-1	CASSPASGNKVNEQFF	TGTGCCAGCAGCCCGGCCAGCGGTAATAAAGTGAATGAGCAGTTCTTC
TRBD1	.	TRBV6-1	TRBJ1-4	CASRRGQGANEKLFF	TGTGCCAGCAGGCGCGGACAGGGGGCCAATGAAAAACTGTTTTTT
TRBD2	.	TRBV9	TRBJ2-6	CASSVAQGGDPGANVLTF	TGTGCCAGCAGCGTAGCTCAGGGAGGGGACCCTGGGGCCAACGTCCTGACTTTC
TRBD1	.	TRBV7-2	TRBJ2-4	CASTVTGAGKNIQYF	TGTGCCAGCACCGTTACAGGGGCGGGCAAAAACATTCAGTACTTC
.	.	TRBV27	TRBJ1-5	CASSDGYNQPQHF	TGTGCCAGCAGTGACGGATACAATCAGCCCCAGCATTTT
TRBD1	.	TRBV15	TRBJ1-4	CATSRRTGTGEKLFF	TGTGCCACCAGCAGAAGGACAGGGACGGGAGAAAAACTGTTTTTT
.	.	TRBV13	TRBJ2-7	CASSLRADLYEQYF	TGTGCCAGCAGCTTACGGGCCGATCTCTACGAGCAGTACTTC
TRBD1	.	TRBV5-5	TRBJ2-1	CASSLGPGGNEQFF	TGTGCCAGCAGCTTGGGACCAGGGGGCAATGAGCAGTTCTTC
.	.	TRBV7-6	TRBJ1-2	CASSLMQGYGYTF	TGTGCCAGCAGCTTGATGCAGGGGTATGGCTACACCTTC
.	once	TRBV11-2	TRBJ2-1	CASSSLPADYNEQFF	TGTGCCAGCAGCTCTCTTCCGGCGGACTACAATGAGCAGTTCTTC
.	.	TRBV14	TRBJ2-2	CASSQAGQPKNTGELFF	TGTGCCAGCAGCCAGGCGGGCCAGCCGAAGAACACCGGGGAGCTGTTTTTT
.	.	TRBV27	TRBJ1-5	CASSQLQGNQPQHF	TGTGCCAGCAGTCAACTCCAAGGGAATCAGCCCCAGCATTTT
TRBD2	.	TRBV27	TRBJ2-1	CASSLVGFSGVYNEQFF	TGTGCCAGCAGTCTCGTCGGGTTCAGCGGGGTATACAATGAGCAGTTCTTC
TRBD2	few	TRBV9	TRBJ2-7	CASSAGAGEVYEQYF	TGTGCCAGCAGCGCTGGGGCGGGGGAGGTTTACGAGCAGTACTTC
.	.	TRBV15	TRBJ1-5	CATSRDHAGSNQPQHF	TGTGCCACCAGCAGAGATCACGCGGGGAGCAATCAGCCCCAGCATTTT
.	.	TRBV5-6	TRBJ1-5	CASSLGVREDQPQHF	TGTGCCAGCAGCTTGGGGGTCAGGGAGGATCAGCCCCAGCATTTT
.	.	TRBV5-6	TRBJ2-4	CASSEGVAKNIQYF	TGTGCCAGCAGTGAGGGAGTAGCCAAAAACATTCAGTACTTC
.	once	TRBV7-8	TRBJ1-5	CASSLAYSVVNQPQHF	TGTGCCAGCAGCTTAGCCTACAGCGTTGTCAATCAGCCCCAGCATTTT
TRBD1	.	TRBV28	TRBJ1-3	CASSVQGTGNTIYF	TGTGCCAGCAGTGTACAGGGGACTGGAAACACCATATATTTT
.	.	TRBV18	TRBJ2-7	CASSLEDPYEQYF	TGTGCCAGCTCACTAGAGGACCCCTACGAGCAGTACTTC
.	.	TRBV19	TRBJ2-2	CATHEGSVNTGELFF	TGTGCCACCCACGAGGGGTCGGTCAACACCGGGGAGCTGTTTTTT
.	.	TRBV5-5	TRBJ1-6	CASSLRDSGSPLHF	TGTGCCAGCAGCTTGCGGGATTCGGGTTCACCCCTCCACTTT
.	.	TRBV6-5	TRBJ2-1	CASSYSNNEQFF	TGTGCCAGCAGTTATAGTAACAATGAGCAGTTCTTC
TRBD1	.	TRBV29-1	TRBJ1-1	CSVEWRGQTFF	TGCAGCGTTGAATGGAGGGGACAGACTTTCTTT
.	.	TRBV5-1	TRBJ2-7	CASSLRWGNSYEQYF	TGCGCCAGCAGCTTGAGATGGGGGAACTCCTACGAGCAGTACTTC
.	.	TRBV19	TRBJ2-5	CASSVSVYQETQYF	TGTGCCAGTAGTGTCAGCGTGTACCAAGAGACCCAGTACTTC